The sequence of this T cell receptor beta chain was determined in a study of neurological immune-mediated disorders. Study findings and constraints: There were no CDR3 amino acid sequences shared by expanded clones across subjects, a result suggesting private repertoires in all groups.

Concerning this clonotype itself: Its target is not known.

The length of the CDR3 is 16 residues. Per the germline V gene, CDR1 is MGHRA and CDR2 is YSYEKL. V lost 3 bases, J lost 5 bases, and 19 bases lay in between. As for the cDNA, it was generated by 5'RACE with 10-nucleotide random UMIs. Over 200 million TCR-beta sequences (from 15-18 subjects) were yielded by each sequencing run. TCRdb used MiXCR to reprocess the 5' RACE reads, holding one entry per CDR3 protein. Here the sample spans around 79,000 distinct CDR3 sequences, roughly an eighth being singletons. The rearrangement links TRBV4-1 to TRBJ2-5; D is tentatively TRBD1 or TRBD2 (6 bases each). The receptor was isolated from a woman in her forties or fifties in good health. The source material was PBMCs. In DNA form, the CDR3 reads TGCGCCAGCAGCCATACTAGCCAGGGGAGTTCGGAGACCCAGTACTTC. It codes for CASSHTSQGSSETQYF.